The 7 T cell receptor beta chains below were found in one sample sequenced in a study of T cells expressing NK-cell markers. From the 5' RACE reads, TCRdb lists one entry per CDR3 protein and no DNA. This table lists roughly 430,000 distinct CDR3 sequences. Sequencing was done on a sample of blood T cells: a sorted CD56 or NKG2C T cell subset, CD4+ or CD8+ T cells, or bulk PBMC T cells (not recorded which). The receptors shown here come from a woman between 18 and 70 years old in good health.

This CDR3 reads CASSYPITTGGYEQYF. This chain joins TRBV6-2 or TRBV6-3 and TRBJ2-7; TCRdb's D call, TRBD1, is unchecked because there is no DNA. Germline V CDR1 and CDR2: MNHEY, SVGEGT. The CDR3 loop spans 16 amino acids.

V gene TRBV20-1 combines with J gene TRBJ2-7; as DNA is missing, the TRBD2 call by TCRdb cannot be tested. CDR3 length: 13 amino acids. Germline V gene data show CDR1 as DFQATT and CDR2 as SNEGSKA (reference sequence). CDR3 residues: CSARRGGSNEQYF.

The chain links TRBV12-3 or TRBV12-4 to TRBJ1-5; absent DNA, TCRdb's TRBD1 call cannot be checked. There are 17 residues in the CDR3. CDR3 region: CASSSPGQGYSNQPQHF.

The chain employs TRBV7-3 and TRBJ2-4; there is no DNA to check the TCRdb D call of TRBD2. Germline CDR1 is SGHTA and CDR2 is FQGTGA. The CDR3 spans 16 residues. The CDR3 reads CASSYTSLLAKNIQYF.

The V call is TRBV3-1, the J call TRBJ1-1. This CDR3 has 12 amino acids. The germline gives CDR1 LGHDT, CDR2 YNNKEL (reference sequence). This CDR3 reads CASSPGLRRAFF.

The rearrangement uses TRBV7-9 and TRBJ2-1; the TCRdb call, TRBD2, lacks DNA for checking. Germline CDR1 is SEHNR and CDR2 is FQNEAQ (reference sequence). CDR3 length: 14 residues. The CDR3 loop is CASRPTSGIYEQFF.

The chain uses TRBV5-5 and TRBJ1-4; the D call from TCRdb, TRBD1, cannot be confirmed without DNA. The CDR3 totals 13 residues. The germline V gene encodes CDR1 SGHKS and CDR2 YYEKEE (reference sequence). The CDR3 protein is CASSLTGGEKLFF. Complete variable domain (other parts from reference TRBV5-5 and TRBJ1-4): DAGVTQSPTHLIKTRGQQVTLRCSPISGHKSVSWYQQVLGQGPQFIFQYYEKEERGRGNFPDRFSARQFPNYSSELNVNALLLGDSALYLCASSLTGGEKLFFGSGTQLSVL.